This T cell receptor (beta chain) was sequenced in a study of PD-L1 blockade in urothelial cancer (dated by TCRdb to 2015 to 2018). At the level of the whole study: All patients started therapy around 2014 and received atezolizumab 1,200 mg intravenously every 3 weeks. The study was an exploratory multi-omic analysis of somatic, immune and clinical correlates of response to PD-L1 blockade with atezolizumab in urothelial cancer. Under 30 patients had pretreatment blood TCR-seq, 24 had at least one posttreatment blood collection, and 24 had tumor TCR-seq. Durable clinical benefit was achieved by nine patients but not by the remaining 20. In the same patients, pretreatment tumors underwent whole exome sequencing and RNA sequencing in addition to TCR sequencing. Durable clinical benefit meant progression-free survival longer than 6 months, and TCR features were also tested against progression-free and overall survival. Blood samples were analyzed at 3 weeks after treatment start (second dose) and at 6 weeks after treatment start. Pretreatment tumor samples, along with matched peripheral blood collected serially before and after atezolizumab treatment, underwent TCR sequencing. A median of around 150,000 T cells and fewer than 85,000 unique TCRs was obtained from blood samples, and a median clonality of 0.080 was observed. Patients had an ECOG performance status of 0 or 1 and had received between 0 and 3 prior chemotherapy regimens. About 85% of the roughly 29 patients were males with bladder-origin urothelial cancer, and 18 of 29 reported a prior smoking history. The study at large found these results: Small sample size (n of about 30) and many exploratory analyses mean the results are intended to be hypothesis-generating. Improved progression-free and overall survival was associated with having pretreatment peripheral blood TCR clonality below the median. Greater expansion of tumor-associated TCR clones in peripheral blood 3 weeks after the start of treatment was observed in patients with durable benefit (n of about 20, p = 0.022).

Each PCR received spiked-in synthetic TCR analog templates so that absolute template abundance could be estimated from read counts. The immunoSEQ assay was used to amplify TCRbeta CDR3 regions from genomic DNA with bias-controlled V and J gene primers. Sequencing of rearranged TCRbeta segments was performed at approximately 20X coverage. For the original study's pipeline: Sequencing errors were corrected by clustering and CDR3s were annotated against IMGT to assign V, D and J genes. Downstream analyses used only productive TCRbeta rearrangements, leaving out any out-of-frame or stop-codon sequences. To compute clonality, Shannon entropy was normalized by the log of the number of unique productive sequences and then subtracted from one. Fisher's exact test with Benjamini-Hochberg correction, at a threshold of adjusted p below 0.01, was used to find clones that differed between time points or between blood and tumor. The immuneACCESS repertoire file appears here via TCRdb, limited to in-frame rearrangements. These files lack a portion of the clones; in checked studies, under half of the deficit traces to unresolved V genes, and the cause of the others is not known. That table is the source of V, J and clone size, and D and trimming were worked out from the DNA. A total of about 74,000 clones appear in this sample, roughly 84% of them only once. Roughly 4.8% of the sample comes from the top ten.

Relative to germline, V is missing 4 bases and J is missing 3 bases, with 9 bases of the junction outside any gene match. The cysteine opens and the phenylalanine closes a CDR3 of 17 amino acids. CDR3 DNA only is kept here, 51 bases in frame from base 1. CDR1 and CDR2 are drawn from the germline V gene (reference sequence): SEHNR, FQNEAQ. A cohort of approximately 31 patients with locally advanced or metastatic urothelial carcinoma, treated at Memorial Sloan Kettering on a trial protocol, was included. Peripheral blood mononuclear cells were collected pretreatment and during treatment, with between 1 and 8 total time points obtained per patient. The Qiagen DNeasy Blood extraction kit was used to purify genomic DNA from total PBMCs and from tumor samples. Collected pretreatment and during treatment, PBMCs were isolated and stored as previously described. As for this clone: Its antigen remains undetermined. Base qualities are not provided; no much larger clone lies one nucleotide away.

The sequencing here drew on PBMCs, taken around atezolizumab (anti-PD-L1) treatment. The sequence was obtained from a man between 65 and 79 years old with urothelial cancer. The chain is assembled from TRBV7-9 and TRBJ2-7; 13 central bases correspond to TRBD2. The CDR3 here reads CASSSPRLAGGLYEQYF. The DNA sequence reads TGTGCCAGCAGCTCGCCCCGACTAGCGGGGGGCCTCTACGAGCAGTACTTC.